The 16 T cell receptor beta chains presented below share a single source sample, sequenced in a study of OX40 agonist ivuxolimab in advanced cancers. Clones were read by immunoSEQ multiplex PCR, and TCRdb kept only the in-frame ones, dropping some. The table records 70,000 or so clones, about nine tenths of them present only once. The material was CD4+ or CD8+ T cells sorted from blood, obtained in a trial of the OX40 agonist ivuxolimab. The source is an adult with an advanced solid tumor such as melanoma, head and neck, liver or kidney cancer.

The gene calls are TRBV30 and TRBJ1-2; D is perhaps TRBD1 (6 bases). Trimming took off 0 bases at V and 8 bases at J, with 13 bases between the two ends. Germline V CDR1 and CDR2: GTSNPN, SVGIG (reference sequence). CDR3 length: 13 amino acids. For the CDR3, the DNA is TGTGCCTGGAGTGTCTACAGGGTCGACGGCTACACCTTC. Translation: CAWSVYRVDGYTF.

This chain links TRBV19 with TRBJ1-1; D gene uncertain. V was cut by 3 bases and J by 1 base, with 6 bases left in between. The CDR3 extends over 13 amino acids. Germline V gene lookup returns CDR1 LNHDA and CDR2 SQIVND (reference sequence). The CDR3 protein is CASSINWNTEAFF. CDR3 nucleotides: TGTGCCAGTAGTATCAACTGGAACACTGAAGCTTTCTTT.

The V and J genes are TRBV7-6 and TRBJ2-1; TRBD2 matches 13 bases. The V gene's germline CDR1 is SGHVS and CDR2 FNYEAQ. V was pared by 4 bases and J by 4 bases, with 4 bases of the junction left unmatched. The CDR3 is 16 residues long. The CDR3 bases are TGTGCCAGCAGCTCCCGACTAGCGGGAGGTTACAATGAGCAGTTCTTC. The encoded protein is CASSSRLAGGYNEQFF.

The genes are TRBV30 and TRBJ1-1, with 8 bases matching TRBD1. CDR3 length: 13 amino acids. Germline V lookup: CDR1 GTSNPN, CDR2 SVGIG (reference sequence). The J segment lost 6 bases and the V segment lost 4 bases, leaving 7 bases of the junction unmatched. The CDR3 DNA reads as TGTGCCTGGACAGGACAGGGCTTATCTGAAGCTTTCTTT. Its translation: CAWTGQGLSEAFF.

The rearrangement links TRBV23-1 to TRBJ2-1; no definite D call. TRBV23-1 qualifies as an ORF whose function is uncertain. The ends were cut back, 5 bases at V and 0 bases at J, with 26 bases in the middle. The length of the CDR3 is 20 residues. CDR3 residues: CASSKPTPRHDLSSYNEQFF. The DNA of the CDR3 is TGCGCCAGCAGTAAACCAACCCCGCGCCACGACCTGAGCTCCTACAATGAGCAGTTCTTC.

The V gene is TRBV28, the J gene TRBJ1-2; TRBD1 aligns across 10 bases. V shed 10 bases, J shed 2 bases, and the junction held 4 bases outside the gene matches. Germline V lookup: CDR1 MDHEN, CDR2 SYDVKM. The CDR3 has 13 residues. The chain's CDR3 is CATRTGGNYGYTF. The CDR3 nucleotides read TGTGCCACCCGGACAGGGGGGAACTATGGCTACACCTTC.

The CDR3: CASSQYEVQETQYF. CDR3 DNA: TGTGCCAGCAGTCAATACGAGGTACAAGAGACCCAGTACTTC. The V call is TRBV5-4, the J call TRBJ2-5; D not certain. This CDR3 contains 14 residues. Trimming cost V 5 bases and J 2 bases, with 13 bases left between them. Looked up from germline, CDR1 is SGHNT and CDR2 is YYREEE (reference sequence).

This clone was counted a few times. The chain joins TRBV6-5 to TRBJ1-5; unclear D gene. The CDR3 spans 13 residues. Germline lookup yields CDR1 MNHEY and CDR2 SVGAGI. The V end was cut by 2 bases, the J end by 7 bases, with 9 bases between. CDR3 sequence (DNA): TGTGCCAGCAGTTACGCGGACGGACAGCCCCAGCATTTT. This translates into CASSYADGQPQHF.

This clone was seen only a few times. The V call is TRBV5-5, the J call TRBJ2-4; 8 nucleotides line up with TRBD2. J lost 0 bases, V lost 0 bases, and 11 bases had no gene match. The CDR3 contains 19 residues. CDR1 and CDR2 (germline): SGHKS, YYEKEE (reference sequence). CDR3 loop: CASSLDHRAGGLAKNIQYF. The CDR3 DNA sequence: TGTGCCAGCAGCTTGGATCACAGGGCGGGGGGACTAGCCAAAAACATTCAGTACTTC.

V gene TRBV5-4 combines with J gene TRBJ1-1, with TRBD1 as a possible D gene (5 bases). Germline CDR1 is SGHNT and CDR2 is YYREEE (reference sequence). The CDR3 runs 16 residues. V lost 4 bases and J 5 bases, leaving 21 bases between the germline ends. The CDR3 nucleotides are TGTGCCAGCAGCCCCAGCCGGGGCCCGCAGGTGACTGAAGCTTTCTTT. It codes for CASSPSRGPQVTEAFF.

CDR3 amino acids: CASAERGTQYF. The CDR3 DNA follows: TGTGCCAGTGCAGAGAGGGGGACCCAGTACTTC. The V and J genes are TRBV19 and TRBJ2-5, with D possibly being TRBD1 or TRBD2 (5 bases each). The CDR3 length is 11 residues. The V gene's germline CDR1 is LNHDA and CDR2 SQIVND (reference sequence). With 8 bases removed from V and 7 bases from J, the gap between germline ends came to 11 bases. The entire variable domain, with the rest obtained from reference TRBV19 and TRBJ2-5, is as follows: DGGITQSPKYLFRKEGQNVTLSCEQNLNHDAMYWYRQDPGQGLRLIYYSQIVNDFQKGDIAEGYSVSREKKESFPLTVTSAQKNPTAFYLCASAERGTQYFGPGTRLLVL.

This clone was seen a single time. This sequence joins TRBV27 and TRBJ1-1, with TRBD1 as a possible D gene (5 bases). Germline V gene lookup returns CDR1 MNHEY and CDR2 SMNVEV (reference sequence). Trimming stripped 8 bases from V and 2 bases from J, with 21 bases between. This CDR3 has 16 residues. The CDR3 region is CASAQRQGRLNTEAFF. The CDR3 DNA follows: TGTGCCAGCGCCCAACGGCAGGGCCGATTAAACACTGAAGCTTTCTTT.

This clone was found once. The CDR3 spells CASSFQRGYEQYF. The CDR3 bases are TGTGCCAGCAGCTTTCAAAGAGGTTACGAGCAGTACTTC. The J gene is TRBJ2-7, the V gene TRBV11-2; D remains ambiguous. This CDR3 region has 13 residues. Trimming cost V 3 bases and J 4 bases, with 10 bases left between them. Germline V gene sequence: CDR1 SGHAT, CDR2 FQNNGV.

This chain connects TRBV11-2 to TRBJ2-1; D unclear. V lost 5 bases and J 0 bases, leaving 8 bases between the germline ends. The CDR3 extends over 14 amino acids. Germline loops: CDR1 SGHAT, CDR2 FQNNGV. The CDR3 sequence: CASSGASSYNEQFF. Written as DNA, the CDR3 is TGTGCCAGCAGCGGAGCGAGCTCCTACAATGAGCAGTTCTTC.

A word on this clone: An end of the junction does not agree with germline; a read error may underlie this. The CDR3 DNA reads as TGTGCCAGCAGCCTAGGGGGACAGGGACTTGGCTACACCTTC. As protein: CASSLGGQGLGYTF. The gene calls are TRBV13 and TRBJ1-2; 9 bases line up with TRBD1. The CDR3 length is 14 residues. Germline CDR1 PRHDT, CDR2 FYEKMQ (reference sequence).

This rearrangement joins TRBV9 to TRBJ2-3, with 10 bases identical to TRBD1. V was pared by 1 base and J by 2 bases, with 13 bases of the junction left unmatched. This CDR3 spans 19 amino acids. Germline CDR1 reads SGDLS; CDR2 reads YYNGEE. The CDR3 DNA is TGTGCCAGCAGCGTACGGAGGGACAGGGGCTTTATGTCCACAGATACGCAGTATTTT. Residues: CASSVRRDRGFMSTDTQYF.